A selection of T cell receptor beta chains follows, all from one sample in a study of T cells expressing NK-cell markers. TCRdb reprocessed the 5' RACE reads; each CDR3 protein has one entry and no DNA is given. Its table lists 300,000 to 450,000 distinct CDR3 sequences. The sample taken for sequencing was blood T cells: a sorted CD56 or NKG2C T cell subset, CD4+ or CD8+ T cells, or bulk PBMC T cells (not recorded which). These receptor sequences come from a man aged 18-69 years in good health. The CDR3 runs from the conserved cysteine through the conserved F or W. Fields, in order: V gene, J gene, clone size, CDR3 protein. The size entry is marked missing in some rows and otherwise reads once, few, many or a size class.

>TRBV7-2|TRBJ1-2|NA
CASSLDPGRYGYTF
>TRBV11-1|TRBJ2-3|NA
CASSERTIGDTQYF
>TRBV6-5|TRBJ1-6|NA
CASSYDRASSPLHF
>TRBV28|TRBJ1-1|NA
CASSSLYARAFF
>TRBV20-1|TRBJ2-7|NA
CSACHRMSYEQYF
>TRBV10-3|TRBJ2-5|medium-sized
CATTGTSFQETQYF
>TRBV20-1|TRBJ2-7|NA
CSARSVGGPLGDRVGEQYF
>TRBV5-1|TRBJ2-5|NA
CASRPLAGGSQETQYF
>TRBV6-1|TRBJ2-5|NA
CATYRAAQETQYF
>TRBV7-2|TRBJ2-1|NA
CASSSRQGRFF
>TRBV7-9|TRBJ1-6|NA
CASSSPGQINSPLHF
>TRBV5-1|TRBJ2-7|NA
CASSLVRQGVHEQYF
>TRBV6-2/TRBV6-3|TRBJ1-6|NA
CASSYSPQGTYSPLHF
>TRBV20-1|TRBJ2-7|NA
CSASYRSASYEQYF
>TRBV2|TRBJ2-1|NA
CASSGDRINNEQFF
>TRBV6-6|TRBJ2-7|NA
CASKSLRVEQYF
>TRBV3-1|TRBJ2-5|NA
CASSQDPTFPRAQYF
>TRBV15|TRBJ1-6|NA
CATSPGGSPSPLHF
>TRBV6-1|TRBJ2-3|NA
CASGSGGRSTDTQYF
>TRBV12-3/TRBV12-4|TRBJ2-5|NA
CASSSRGSSQETQYF
>TRBV6-1|TRBJ2-2|NA
CASREGHQNTGELFF
>TRBV6-2/TRBV6-3|TRBJ2-2|NA
CASSRSGPTNTGELFF
>TRBV19|TRBJ2-2|NA
CASSIKAGDAGELFF
>TRBV6-5|TRBJ2-1|NA
CATSFLNEQFF
>TRBV6-1|TRBJ2-7|NA
CASSEWQVGYEQYF
>TRBV11-2|TRBJ1-6|NA
CASSSDRIGGSPLHF
>TRBV28|TRBJ2-3|NA
CASSSVAGGAPDTQYF
>TRBV27|TRBJ2-2|NA
CASSLYGLGQINTGELFF
>TRBV7-6|TRBJ1-6|NA
CASSLSDTEYSPLHF